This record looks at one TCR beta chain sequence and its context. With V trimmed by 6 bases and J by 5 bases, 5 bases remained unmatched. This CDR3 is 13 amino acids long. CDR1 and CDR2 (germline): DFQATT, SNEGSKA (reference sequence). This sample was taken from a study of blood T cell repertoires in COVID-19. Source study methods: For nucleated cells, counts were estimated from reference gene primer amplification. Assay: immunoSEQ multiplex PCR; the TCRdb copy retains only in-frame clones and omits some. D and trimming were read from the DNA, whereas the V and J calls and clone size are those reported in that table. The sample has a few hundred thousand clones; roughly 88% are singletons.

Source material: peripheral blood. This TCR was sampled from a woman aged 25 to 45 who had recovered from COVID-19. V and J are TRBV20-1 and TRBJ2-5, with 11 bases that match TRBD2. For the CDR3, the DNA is TGCAGTGCGAGTAGCGGGGGGGCGGAGACCCAGTACTTC. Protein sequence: CSASSGGAETQYF.